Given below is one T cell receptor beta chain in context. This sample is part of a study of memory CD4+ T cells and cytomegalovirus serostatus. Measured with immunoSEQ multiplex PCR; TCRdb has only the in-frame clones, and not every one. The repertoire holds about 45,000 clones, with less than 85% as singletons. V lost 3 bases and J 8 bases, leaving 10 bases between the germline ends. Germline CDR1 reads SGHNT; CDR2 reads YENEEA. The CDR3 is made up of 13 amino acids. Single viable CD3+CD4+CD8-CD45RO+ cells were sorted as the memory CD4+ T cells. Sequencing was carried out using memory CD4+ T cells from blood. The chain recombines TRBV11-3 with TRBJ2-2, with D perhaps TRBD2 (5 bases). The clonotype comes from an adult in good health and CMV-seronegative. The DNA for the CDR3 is TGTGCCAGCAGCTTCGGGGATTGGGGGGAGCTGTTTTTT. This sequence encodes CASSFGDWGELFF.